Described below is a single T cell receptor (beta chain) sequence and its context. The sample originates from a study of T-cell memory formation after mild COVID-19. Each CDR3 protein gets one entry after TCRdb re-called the 5' RACE reads with MiXCR. The profile covers about 150,000 distinct CDR3 sequences, with roughly 15% appearing a single time and less than 15% taken by the ten largest. The origin of this receptor is an adult woman who had mild COVID-19 (a few samples of this study predate the infection). Cell type and time point are not known. Sequenced material: PBMCs or a T cell subset sorted from them (not recorded which).

The DNA of the CDR3 is TGTGCCACCAGCAGAGAGACTAGCGGGTTTAAAAGGGAGCAGTTCTTC. It codes for CATSRETSGFKREQFF. The chain joins TRBV15 to TRBJ2-1; 10 bases line up with TRBD2. The CDR3 has 16 residues. The germline V gene encodes CDR1 LNHNV and CDR2 YYDKDF (reference sequence). Trimming cost V 0 bases and J 10 bases; bases outside gene matches: 9.